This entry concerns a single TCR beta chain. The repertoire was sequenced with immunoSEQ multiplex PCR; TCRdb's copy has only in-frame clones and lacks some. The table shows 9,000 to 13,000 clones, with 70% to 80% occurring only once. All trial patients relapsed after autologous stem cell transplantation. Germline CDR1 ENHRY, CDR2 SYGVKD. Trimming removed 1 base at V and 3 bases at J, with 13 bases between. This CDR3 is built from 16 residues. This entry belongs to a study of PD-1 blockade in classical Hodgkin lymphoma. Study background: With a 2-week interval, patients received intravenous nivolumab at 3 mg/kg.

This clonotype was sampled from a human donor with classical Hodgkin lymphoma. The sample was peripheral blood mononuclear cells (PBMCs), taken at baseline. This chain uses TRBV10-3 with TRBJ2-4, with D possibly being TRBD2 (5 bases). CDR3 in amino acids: CAISEFTERGKNIQYF. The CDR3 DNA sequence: TGTGCCATCAGTGAGTTTACGGAACGGGGCAAAAACATTCAGTACTTC.